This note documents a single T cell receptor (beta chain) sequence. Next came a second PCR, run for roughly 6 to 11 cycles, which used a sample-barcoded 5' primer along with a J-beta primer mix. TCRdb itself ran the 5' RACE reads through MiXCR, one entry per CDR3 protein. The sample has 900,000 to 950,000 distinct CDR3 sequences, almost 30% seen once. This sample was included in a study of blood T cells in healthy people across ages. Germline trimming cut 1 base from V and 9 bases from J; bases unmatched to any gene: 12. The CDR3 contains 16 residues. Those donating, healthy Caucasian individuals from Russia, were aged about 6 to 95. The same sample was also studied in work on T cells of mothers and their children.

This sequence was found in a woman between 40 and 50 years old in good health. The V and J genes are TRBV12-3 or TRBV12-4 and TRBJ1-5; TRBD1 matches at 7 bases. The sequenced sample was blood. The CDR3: CASSLGQGPSRRPQHF. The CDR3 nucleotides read TGTGCCAGCAGTTTAGGACAGGGACCATCCCGGCGGCCCCAGCATTTT.